The source of this T cell receptor (beta chain) is a study of T cells in Graves' hyperthyroidism and ophthalmopathy. Findings of the study overall: Most expanded thyroid clonotypes above 0.001 recurred in blood.

From RNA transcripts, TCR beta CDR3 regions were amplified. A first-round RT-PCR of the TCR CDR3 used the HTBI primer set. MiXCR, applied by TCRdb to the multiplex PCR reads, yields one record per CDR3 protein. The table has some 92,000 distinct CDR3 sequences, about 37% seen once. Diagnosing involved the use of clinical symptoms, serum thyroxine and TRAb, thyroid ultrasound and orbital computed tomography. CDR1 is MDHEN and CDR2 is SYDVKM in the germline V gene. Trimming took 6 bases from V and 4 from J; bases not matched to a gene: 11. This CDR3 has 15 residues. This clonotype was detected many times. Antigen unknown.

Sequencing was done on a sample of peripheral blood or thyroid tissue (not recorded which). The clonotype originates from a woman aged 25 to 39 with Graves' hyperthyroidism. V and J are TRBV28 and TRBJ1-1, with TRBD1 matching 7 bases. The CDR3 here is CASRDREVGGTEAFF. Here the CDR3 DNA reads TGTGCCAGCAGAGACAGGGAAGTTGGTGGCACTGAAGCTTTCTTT.